Included here is one TCR beta chain sequence, with context. The antigen remains undetermined. Unmatched junction bases numbered 7, after V lost 5 bases and J lost 2 bases. This CDR3 spans 16 amino acids. The germline V gene encodes CDR1 MDHEN and CDR2 SYDVKM. These data are taken from a study of shared clonotypes between healthy human individuals. Overall study findings and caveats: In having few donors, the study represented limited genetic and exposure-history diversity. Memory subsets generally showed smaller estimated richness than naive subsets did. Clonotype sharing across four donors was observed for roughly 5% of naive CD4 clonotypes.

Once extracted for a subset, genomic DNA was divided evenly among several immunoSEQ plates. Here immunoSEQ multiplex PCR was the method, and the copy in TCRdb shows in-frame clones only, minus some. Of more than 550,000 clones in the sample, about two thirds are singletons; the top ten hold under 2%. The sequencing input was memory CD4+ T cells sorted from blood. Subset in this sample: CD45RA-negative fraction. The V call is TRBV28, the J call TRBJ2-5; the match to TRBD2 covers 11 bases. The clonotype was recovered from a woman between 25 and 40 years old in good health. In DNA, the CDR3 is TGTGCCAGCAGTGGAGGGACTAGCGGAACTCAAGAGACCCAGTACTTC. Encoded protein: CASSGGTSGTQETQYF.